Below are 6 T cell receptor beta chains sequenced from a single sample in a study of T cells in women clearing cervical HPV infection. Sequenced by immunoSEQ multiplex PCR; TCRdb stores in-frame clones only, minus some. Its listing shows 45,000 to 55,000 clones. Sequenced sample: blood buffy coat. The receptor source for this set is a woman between 18 and 75 years old with a cervical HPV16 infection that either progressed to CIN3+ or cleared (not recorded which).

Worth noting for this clone: The CDR3 goes on 3 residues after the read ends, and that part is filled in from the germline J gene. The gene calls are TRBV18 and TRBJ2-7; D might be TRBD1 (6 bases). CDR1 is KGHSH and CDR2 is LQKENI in the germline V gene. Trimming shortened V by 3 bases and J by 0 bases, and 12 bases separated the two germline ends. This CDR3 has 15 amino acids. The CDR3 reads CASSPAQGNSYEQYF. The CDR3 bases that were read are TGTGCCAGCTCACCCGCGCAGGGGAACTCCTACGAG.

Points on this clone: Sequencing ends 3 residues short of the CDR3 end; the germline J gene provides the rest. The chain combines TRBV12-3 or TRBV12-4 with TRBJ1-2, with 7 bases aligning to TRBD1. The CDR3 sequence is 15 residues long. The CDR3 loop reads CASSKGDSPGPSYTF. The CDR3 DNA, read in part, is TGTGCCAGCAGTAAAGGGGACAGCCCCGGACCAAGC.

A word on this clone: The CDR3 end is not reached by the read, which stops 3 residues before it; the germline J gene fills it in. This chain uses TRBV19 with TRBJ2-4; tentative D call: TRBD1 (5 bases). Per germline, CDR1 LNHDA and CDR2 SQIVND (reference sequence). This CDR3 is 16 amino acids long. The part of the CDR3 DNA that was read is TGTGCCAGTAGACCGGGCGGCACCTGGGGCAATCAGCCT. This sequence encodes CASRPGGTWGNQP. The full-length CDR3 reads as CASRPGGTWGNQPQYF.

A word on this clone: The read comes to an end 3 residues before the CDR3 does, leaving the germline J gene to fill in the end. The chain links TRBV19 to TRBJ2-1, with 8 bases that match TRBD1. Germline V lookup: CDR1 LNHDA, CDR2 SQIVND (reference sequence). The CDR3 has 12 residues. V lost 7 bases to trimming and J lost 7 bases; unmatched junction nucleotides: 3. The sequenced CDR3 bases are TGTGCCAGTAACACAGGGGGAAATGAG. This encodes CASNTGGNE. The entire CDR3 sequence reads CASNTGGNEQFF.

As regards this clone: The CDR3 end falls 3 residues outside the read, so it is completed with the germline J gene. This chain connects TRBV7-9 to TRBJ2-7; 10 bases agree with TRBD1. The CDR3 loop spans 15 amino acids. CDR1 and CDR2 (germline): SEHNR, FQNEAQ (reference sequence). Losses at the gene ends were 5 bases for V and 5 bases for J; bases not matched to a gene: 9. Partial CDR3 DNA: TGTGCCAGCAGCATCGGAGACAGGGGGCTCCACGAG. This encodes CASSIGDRGLHE. The whole CDR3 region reads CASSIGDRGLHEQYF. Full variable domain (outside the CDR3, taken from reference TRBV7-9 and TRBJ2-7): DTGVSQNPRHKITKRGQNVTFRCDPISEHNRLYWYRQTLGQGPEFLTYFQNEAQLEKSRLLSDRFSAERPKGSFSTLEIQRTEQGDSAMYLCASSIGDRGLHEQYFGPGTRLTVT.

Concerning this clone itself: The read comes to an end 3 residues before the CDR3 does, leaving the germline J gene to fill in the end. The J gene is TRBJ2-7, the V gene TRBV10-1; D unresolved. Trimming stripped 0 bases from V and 2 bases from J, with 8 bases between. CDR1 is WNHNN and CDR2 is SYGVQD in the germline V gene (reference sequence). The CDR3 extends over 14 amino acids. CDR3 residues: CASSESSGPYEQYF. The CDR3 DNA, read in part, is TGCGCCAGCAGTGAGTCGTCGGGTCCCTACGAG.